This T cell receptor beta chain was recorded in a study of cytomegalovirus exposure and HLA in healthy donors. Overall study results and limits: Most subjects had HLA-A and HLA-B alleles reportedly predicted accurately by TCR beta sequences. A few chains linked to CMV were shown in vitro to be specific for CMV antigens.

PCR amplification relied on 60 Vbeta primers (plus 13 Jbeta primers). This table comes from immunoSEQ multiplex PCR, and its TCRdb copy is limited to in-frame clones, with some not included. The sample comprises under 200,000 clones, approximately 81% of which are singletons, and over 1.1% rests with the top ten. About this clone: Its antigen is currently unknown.

The V end lost 6 bases, the J end lost 1 base, and 10 bases lay between the germline ends. There are 14 residues in the CDR3. The V gene's germline CDR1 is SGHTA and CDR2 FQGNSA. Sequenced: PBMCs. This sequence joins TRBV7-2 and TRBJ1-3; D gene uncertain. The source of this sequence is a man younger than 30 in good health and CMV-seronegative. The CDR3, as DNA: TGTGCCAGCAGATCCGGGATTTCTGGAAACACCATATATTTT. Translating it yields CASRSGISGNTIYF.